What follows is one TCR beta chain and its context. Its specificity is unknown. This entry is derived from a study of T cell responses to AZD1222 COVID-19 vaccine. General study findings and limits: Nearly half of spike-specific TCRs reportedly target unmutated variant regions. Regions 160-218 and 743-854 dominated among vaccine-associated CD4 TCRs spanning spike. Just 6 or 7 AZD1222 recipients were seropositive at baseline. White British donors predominated, females outnumbered males, and clonal diversity was possibly underestimated.

Trimming removed 9 bases at V and 2 bases at J, with 18 bases between. CDR1 and CDR2 from the germline V gene are SGHTA and FQGTGA. CDR3 length equals 15 residues. The method was immunoSEQ multiplex PCR; TCRdb's version includes in-frame clones alone and lacks a portion of them. The sample yields about 60,000 clones, 75% to 90% seen once. The receptor was derived from an adult in good health. The sample in question was peripheral blood, obtained on day 0 of MenACWY control vaccination. The chain combines TRBV7-3 with TRBJ2-3; perhaps TRBD1 as D (5 bases). DNA for the CDR3: TGTGCCAGGAGCCCGATTGGCAGGGTCACAGATACGCAGTATTTT. This gives the protein CARSPIGRVTDTQYF.